The rows below give T cell receptor beta chains drawn from one sample of a study of blood T cells in healthy people across ages. TCRdb analysed the 5' RACE reads with MiXCR anew, one entry per CDR3 protein. The sample shows hundreds of thousands of distinct CDR3 sequences, under 30% of them seen only once. These data also featured in a second study, about T cells of mothers and their children.

The specimen sequenced was blood. The receptor source for this set is a boy aged 5-17 years in good health. Each CDR3 is given with its conserved first and last residue. A D gene is named only where the DNA matches it firmly. For some rows the clone size is stated as once, few or many, or as a class when expanded; others skip it.

DNA: TGTGCCAGCAGACCGGCCGGGACAGGATTCTCTGGGGCCAACGTCCTGACTTTC
CDR3: CASRPAGTGFSGANVLTF
D: TRBD1
V: TRBV28
size: few
J: TRBJ2-6
length: 18

DNA: TGTGCCAGCAGTTTTAGAGGAGGGGGACCGAACACTGAAGCTTTCTTT
CDR3: CASSFRGGGPNTEAFF
D: -
V: TRBV12-3/TRBV12-4
size: -
J: TRBJ1-1
length: 16

DNA: TGTGCCAGCAGTTTTATGGGGGGTCGGTCAAATACGCAGTATTTT
CDR3: CASSFMGGRSNTQYF
D: -
V: TRBV28
size: -
J: TRBJ2-3
length: 15

DNA: TGTGCCAGCAGCCAAGTAGGGACATCTAAAGCTTTCTTT
CDR3: CASSQVGTSKAFF
D: -
V: TRBV3-1
size: few
J: TRBJ1-1
length: 13

DNA: TGCGCCAGCAGCCGAAGGGGGGACACTGAAGCTTTCTTT
CDR3: CASSRRGDTEAFF
D: -
V: TRBV4-3
size: -
J: TRBJ1-1
length: 13

DNA: TGTGCCAGCACCCGGGGGGACGCCTACGAGCAGTACTTC
CDR3: CASTRGDAYEQYF
D: TRBD2
V: TRBV7-2
size: -
J: TRBJ2-7
length: 13

DNA: TGTGCCAGCAGTGAATTTGAGGGAAATGGCTACACCTTC
CDR3: CASSEFEGNGYTF
D: -
V: TRBV6-1
size: few
J: TRBJ1-2
length: 13

DNA: TGTGCCAGCACCCCGGGGACTAGCGGAAATGAGCAGTTCTTC
CDR3: CASTPGTSGNEQFF
D: TRBD2
V: TRBV9
size: few
J: TRBJ2-1
length: 14

DNA: TGTGCCAGCAGCCCTTCGCTAGCGGGGGTTGTGGAGACCCAGTACTTC
CDR3: CASSPSLAGVVETQYF
D: TRBD2
V: TRBV7-9
size: many
J: TRBJ2-5
length: 16

DNA: TGTGCCAGCAGCCCGGACAGAGAGCCCTCCTACGAGCAGTACTTC
CDR3: CASSPDREPSYEQYF
D: -
V: TRBV4-2
size: few
J: TRBJ2-7
length: 15

DNA: TGTGCCAGCAGCTCCCCGCCCCCAGGGTCCCAAGAGACCCAGTACTTC
CDR3: CASSSPPPGSQETQYF
D: -
V: TRBV7-2
size: -
J: TRBJ2-5
length: 16

DNA: TGTGCCAGCAGTGAGGGACAGCCCTACACCTTC
CDR3: CASSEGQPYTF
D: TRBD1
V: TRBV2
size: few
J: TRBJ1-2
length: 11

DNA: TGTGCCAGCAGTTTGTCGGACAGGGTGGGAGAGACCCAGTACTTC
CDR3: CASSLSDRVGETQYF
D: TRBD1
V: TRBV27
size: few
J: TRBJ2-5
length: 15

DNA: TGTGCCAGCAGGGCCTCGACAGGAGGGCCTTACGAGCAGTACTTC
CDR3: CASRASTGGPYEQYF
D: -
V: TRBV28
size: few
J: TRBJ2-7
length: 15

DNA: TGCGCCAGCAGCTCGGCTAGCGGGGATGGGGAGCAGTACTTC
CDR3: CASSSASGDGEQYF
D: TRBD2
V: TRBV5-1
size: few
J: TRBJ2-7
length: 14

DNA: TGTGCCACCCCAACCTACCGTCCTTTACAGGTCTGGGGCAAAAACATTCAGTACTTC
CDR3: CATPTYRPLQVWGKNIQYF
D: -
V: TRBV15
size: -
J: TRBJ2-4
length: 19

DNA: TGTGCCAGCAGCCGAATAACAGAGCGGGTATGGGAGACCCAGTACTTC
CDR3: CASSRITERVWETQYF
D: -
V: TRBV7-9
size: -
J: TRBJ2-5
length: 16

DNA: TGCAGTGCTAGAGGGCAGGGGACAAGTAATGAAAAACTGTTTTTT
CDR3: CSARGQGTSNEKLFF
D: -
V: TRBV20-1
size: -
J: TRBJ1-4
length: 15

DNA: TGTGCCAGCAGACGGGACTCGCCCTACGAGCAGTACTTC
CDR3: CASRRDSPYEQYF
D: -
V: TRBV3-1
size: -
J: TRBJ2-7
length: 13

DNA: TGTGCCAGCGGGGGACAGGGGGTCGGGGAGCTGTTTTTT
CDR3: CASGGQGVGELFF
D: TRBD1
V: TRBV27
size: few
J: TRBJ2-2
length: 13

DNA: TGTGCCAGCACCCGGGACAGGGGGAGATCTAGCACAGATACGCAGTATTTT
CDR3: CASTRDRGRSSTDTQYF
D: TRBD1
V: TRBV2
size: -
J: TRBJ2-3
length: 17

DNA: TGTGCCAGCAGTGAAGCCGATGACAGGGATGACTCGCTAGCTCGAGCTTTCTTT
CDR3: CASSEADDRDDSLARAFF
D: TRBD1
V: TRBV9
size: few
J: TRBJ1-1
length: 18

DNA: TGTGCCAGCAGTTATTCGCTAGCGGTCGGGGCTTCGGGGGCCAACGTCCTGACTTTC
CDR3: CASSYSLAVGASGANVLTF
D: TRBD2
V: TRBV6-2/TRBV6-3
size: few
J: TRBJ2-6
length: 19

DNA: TGTGCCAGCAAGGAACAGGGGGTAACCTACGAGCAGTACTTC
CDR3: CASKEQGVTYEQYF
D: TRBD1
V: TRBV28
size: -
J: TRBJ2-7
length: 14

DNA: TGTGCCAGCAGCTTAGGGGGCGCCGACACTGAAGCTTTCTTT
CDR3: CASSLGGADTEAFF
D: -
V: TRBV7-9
size: -
J: TRBJ1-1
length: 14

DNA: TGTGCCAGCAGTTTTCGCGCAGGGAGCCACGAGCAGTACTTC
CDR3: CASSFRAGSHEQYF
D: -
V: TRBV12-3/TRBV12-4
size: -
J: TRBJ2-7
length: 14

DNA: TGCAGTGCCGACAGGACTAGCGAAGGCGAGCAGTACTTC
CDR3: CSADRTSEGEQYF
D: TRBD2
V: TRBV20-1
size: -
J: TRBJ2-7
length: 13

DNA: TGTGCCAGCAGCCAAGTACAGGGGAGGATCTATGGCTACACCTTC
CDR3: CASSQVQGRIYGYTF
D: TRBD1
V: TRBV14
size: few
J: TRBJ1-2
length: 15

DNA: TGTGCCAGCAGTTACTATCTCACTGAGACCCAGTACTTC
CDR3: CASSYYLTETQYF
D: -
V: TRBV6-2/TRBV6-3
size: -
J: TRBJ2-5
length: 13

DNA: TGTCCCCACTATAGTCCAGAGGAGGAAGCAACTAATGAAAAACTGTTTTTT
CDR3: CPHYSPEEEATNEKLFF
D: -
V: TRBV12-5
size: -
J: TRBJ1-4
length: 17

DNA: TGTGCCAGCAGGCTTCGACAGGGGATGAACACTGAAGCTTTCTTT
CDR3: CASRLRQGMNTEAFF
D: TRBD1
V: TRBV6-5
size: -
J: TRBJ1-1
length: 15

DNA: TGTGCCAGCAGTTCGTCTAGGGGGATGAACACTGAAGCTTTCTTT
CDR3: CASSSSRGMNTEAFF
D: -
V: TRBV12-3/TRBV12-4
size: -
J: TRBJ1-1
length: 15

DNA: TGTGCCAGCAGTTTCACTAGCGGGAAAGCCTACGAGCAGTACTTC
CDR3: CASSFTSGKAYEQYF
D: TRBD2
V: TRBV28
size: -
J: TRBJ2-7
length: 15

DNA: TGTGCCAGCAGCTACTCTATCGCCAAAAACATTCAGTACTTC
CDR3: CASSYSIAKNIQYF
D: -
V: TRBV6-2/TRBV6-3
size: few
J: TRBJ2-4
length: 14

DNA: TGTGCCAGCAGCCAAGGAGAGGGGGACATGGAGACCCAGTACTTC
CDR3: CASSQGEGDMETQYF
D: -
V: TRBV4-2
size: many
J: TRBJ2-5
length: 15

DNA: TGCAGTGCCTCCTCAGCGGGGCCCTACGAGCAGTACTTC
CDR3: CSASSAGPYEQYF
D: TRBD2
V: TRBV20-1
size: once
J: TRBJ2-7
length: 13

DNA: TGTGCCAGCAGTTTAGGACCCACGTGGGGGACCAAAAACATTCAGTACTTC
CDR3: CASSLGPTWGTKNIQYF
D: -
V: TRBV12-3/TRBV12-4
size: -
J: TRBJ2-4
length: 17

DNA: TGTGCCAGCAGCTTCGGACAGGGGTTCGAGCAGTACTTC
CDR3: CASSFGQGFEQYF
D: TRBD1
V: TRBV7-9
size: many
J: TRBJ2-7
length: 13

DNA: TGTGCCAGCAGCCAATCGCCTGCTGGTGTCATTCACCCCTACGAGCAGTACTTC
CDR3: CASSQSPAGVIHPYEQYF
D: -
V: TRBV16
size: -
J: TRBJ2-7
length: 18

DNA: TGTGCCAGCAATCCGGGGACTAGCTTCTACAATGAGCAGTTCTTC
CDR3: CASNPGTSFYNEQFF
D: TRBD2
V: TRBV9
size: -
J: TRBJ2-1
length: 15

DNA: TGTGCCAGCAGCTCACCGAGGACGGACCTCAACTACGAGCAGTACTTC
CDR3: CASSSPRTDLNYEQYF
D: -
V: TRBV7-9
size: -
J: TRBJ2-7
length: 16

DNA: TGCAGTGCTAGAGAGCCGGCGGGGCTATGGGACACTGAAGCTTTCTTT
CDR3: CSAREPAGLWDTEAFF
D: -
V: TRBV20-1
size: -
J: TRBJ1-1
length: 16